The 17 T cell receptor beta chains listed next were all sequenced from one sample in a study of CD8+CD57+ T cells in acquired aplastic anemia. Patients selected for sequencing had displayed CD8+CD57+ cell expansion by flow cytometry. TCR beta VDJ and CDR3 were profiled, and genomic DNA was the template. TCRdb re-analysed the reads in MiXCR, keeping a single row per CDR3 protein. This sample has roughly 160,000 distinct CDR3 sequences, with more than 45% found just once. Sequencing was done on a sample of sorted CD4+, CD8+, or CD8+CD57+ T cells (not recorded which) from PBMCs. The receptors here all came from a human donor with aplastic anemia.

This clonotype was observed many times. CDR3 bases: TGTGCCAGCAGCTCTTCCGGTGAGGGGTACTATGGCTACACCTTC. This gives the protein CASSSSGEGYYGYTF. The J gene is TRBJ1-2, the V gene TRBV7-9; D is possibly TRBD1 (5 bases). The CDR3 runs 15 residues. Germline V gene data show CDR1 as SEHNR and CDR2 as FQNEAQ (reference sequence). Trimming removed 4 bases at V and 3 bases at J, with 15 bases between.

This clonotype was detected ten times or more. This rearrangement joins TRBV11-2 to TRBJ2-1; no reliable D call. Germline assignment: CDR1 SGHAT and CDR2 FQNNGV. V was clipped by 0 bases and J by 0 bases, with 12 bases between them. The CDR3 loop spans 17 amino acids. The CDR3: CASSLDFGSFSYNEQFF. CDR3 sequence (DNA): TGTGCCAGCAGCTTAGATTTTGGGTCCTTCTCCTACAATGAGCAGTTCTTC. Full variable domain (missing parts from reference TRBV11-2 and TRBJ2-1): EAGVAQSPRYKIIEKRQSVAFWCNPISGHATLYWYQQILGQGPKLLIQFQNNGVVDDSQLPKDRFSAERLKGVDSTLKIQPAKLEDSAVYLCASSLDFGSFSYNEQFFGPGTRLTVL.

To note about this clonotype: Compared with germline, one end of the junction differs, possibly owing to a read error. The chain recombines TRBV2 with TRBJ1-1; D not resolved. CDR1 and CDR2 (germline): SNHLY, FYNNEI. This CDR3 has 13 residues. CDR3 residues: CASTEIADTEAFF. As DNA, the CDR3 is TGTGCCAGCACTGAAATAGCCGACACTGAAGCTTTCTTC.

The rearrangement uses TRBV11-2 and TRBJ2-7; 10 bases line up with TRBD2. CDR1 and CDR2 (germline): SGHAT, FQNNGV. V trimming: 1 base; J trimming: 6 bases; junction bases outside the gene matches: 3. This CDR3 region has 14 residues. CDR3 in DNA: TGTGCCAGCAGCTTAGCTAGCGGGAGCGGCGAGCAGTACTTC. It translates to CASSLASGSGEQYF. The variable domain in full, completed from reference TRBV11-2 and TRBJ2-7, reads EAGVAQSPRYKIIEKRQSVAFWCNPISGHATLYWYQQILGQGPKLLIQFQNNGVVDDSQLPKDRFSAERLKGVDSTLKIQPAKLEDSAVYLCASSLASGSGEQYFGPGTRLTVT.

V and J are TRBV10-3 and TRBJ2-1; TRBD1 aligns across 9 bases. Trimming at V came to 3 bases and at J to 9 bases, leaving 15 bases not matched to a gene. This CDR3 has 17 amino acids. CDR1 ENHRY and CDR2 SYGVKD come from the germline V gene. CDR3 sequence (DNA): TGTGCCATCAGTGACGAGACAGGGGGGATTCCGGTGGGTGAGCAGTTCTTC. It encodes CAISDETGGIPVGEQFF.

Turning to this clonotype: Since a much larger clone is just one base distant, this may be a read error. The chain joins TRBV7-9 to TRBJ1-3, with TRBD1 as a possible D gene (5 bases). The germline V gene encodes CDR1 SEHNR and CDR2 FQNEAQ (reference sequence). The CDR3 spans 15 residues. Written as DNA, the CDR3 is TGTGCCAGCTCAAAAAGAGGGGCTGATGGAAACACCGTATATTTT. Amino acid sequence: CASSKRGADGNTVYF.

This clonotype has at least ten counts. The chain combines TRBV10-3 with TRBJ2-7; D not resolved. The CDR3 has 11 residues. CDR1 and CDR2 from the germline V gene are ENHRY and SYGVKD. Deletions cut 2 bases from V and 2 bases from J, with 1 base between. CDR3 nucleotides: TGTGCCATCAGTGAGACCTACGAGCAGTACTTC. Amino acid sequence: CAISETYEQYF.

Only a few counts were recorded for this clonotype. The DNA of the CDR3 is TGTGCCAGCAGTTTAAGGGGCCGGAGCACAGATACGCAGTATTTT. The encoded protein is CASSLRGRSTDTQYF. The chain is built from TRBV28 and TRBJ2-3, with TRBD1 as a possible D gene (5 bases). CDR1 is MDHEN and CDR2 is SYDVKM in the germline V gene. There are 15 residues in the CDR3. V was pared by 2 bases and J by 0 bases, with 9 bases between.

A few counts support this clonotype. The chain carries TRBV2 and TRBJ1-1; 8 bases are a match to TRBD1. The germline V gene encodes CDR1 SNHLY and CDR2 FYNNEI. V trimming: 1 base; J trimming: 0 bases; junction bases outside the gene matches: 1. The CDR3 contains 15 residues. The CDR3 DNA reads TGTGCCAGCAGTGAAGACAGGGGGATGAACACTGAAGCTTTCTTT. Its translation: CASSEDRGMNTEAFF. The whole variable domain, filled in from reference TRBV2 and TRBJ1-1, reads EPEVTQTPSHQVTQMGQEVILRCVPISNHLYFYWYRQILGQKVEFLVSFYNNEISEKSEIFDDQFSVERPDGSNFTLKIRSTKLEDSAMYFCASSEDRGMNTEAFFGQGTRLTVV.

This clonotype was seen a handful of times. The CDR3 spells CSASQDSYNSPLHF. In DNA, the CDR3 is TGCAGTGCTAGCCAGGATTCCTATAATTCACCCCTCCACTTT. The chain links TRBV20-1 to TRBJ1-6, with D hard to call. Trimming removed 3 bases from V and 1 base from J, with 7 bases in between. Per the germline V gene, CDR1 is DFQATT and CDR2 is SNEGSKA (reference sequence). This CDR3 has 14 amino acids.

This clonotype was seen once. The genes are TRBV20-1 and TRBJ2-1; D is tentatively TRBD1 or TRBD2 (7 bases each). CDR1 DFQATT and CDR2 SNEGSKA come from the germline V gene (reference sequence). V lost 6 bases to trimming and J lost 5 bases, with 14 bases between them. The CDR3 has 13 residues. CDR3 bases: TGCAGTGCCCAGGGGGGGGACCACAATGAGCAGTTCTTC. This sequence encodes CSAQGGDHNEQFF.

In regard to this clonotype: This may be a read error: a much more frequent sequence differs by one nucleotide. The V gene is TRBV5-6, the J gene TRBJ2-6; perhaps D is TRBD1 or TRBD2 (5 bases each). The germline V gene encodes CDR1 SGHDT and CDR2 YYEEEE. V lost 4 bases and J lost 0, with 5 bases in between. CDR3 length: 14 amino acids. The CDR3 sequence is CASSGGSGANVLTF. In DNA form, the CDR3 reads TGTGCCAGCAGCGGGGGCTCTGGGGCCAACGTCCTGACTTTC.

This clonotype was recorded many times. The chain uses TRBV14 and TRBJ2-7; 7 bases are a match to TRBD1. Per germline, CDR1 SGHDN and CDR2 FVKESK. The CDR3 has 16 amino acids. J gave up 2 bases and V 2 bases, and 9 bases lay outside the gene matches. CDR3 sequence reads: CASSQIPGDSPYEQYF. Here the CDR3 DNA reads TGTGCCAGCAGCCAAATACCCGGGGACAGCCCCTACGAGCAGTACTTC.

This clonotype was seen at least ten times. This chain connects TRBV24-1 to TRBJ2-1, with TRBD1 identical over 7 bases. J gave up 5 bases and V 2 bases, and 5 bases lay outside the gene matches. The CDR3 runs 15 residues. Germline lookup yields CDR1 KGHDR and CDR2 SFDVKD. CDR3 sequence: CATSDSGTVDNEQFF. DNA of the CDR3: TGTGCCACCAGTGATTCCGGGACAGTGGACAATGAGCAGTTCTTC.

This clonotype has only a few counts. V is TRBV6-4 and J is TRBJ2-7; 7 nucleotides line up with TRBD1. CDR1 and CDR2 from the germline V gene are MRHNA and SNTAGT. This CDR3 is built from 15 residues. V was pared by 2 bases and J by 7 bases, with 11 bases of the junction left unmatched. CDR3 loop: CASSDPSDRVREQYF. CDR3 nucleotide sequence: TGTGCCAGCAGTGACCCTTCCGACAGGGTAAGAGAGCAGTACTTC.

The J gene is TRBJ1-2, the V gene TRBV10-3, with D uncertain. Germline V CDR1 and CDR2: ENHRY, SYGVKD. V lost 11 bases and J 8 bases, leaving 18 bases between the germline ends. The CDR3 contains 12 residues. DNA of the CDR3: TGTGCCGCATCGAGTGGGAGCGAAGGCTACACCTTC. It encodes CAASSGSEGYTF.

This chain uses TRBV11-3 with TRBJ2-5, with a possible D match to TRBD1 (6 bases). The V and J ends lost 5 bases and 4 bases respectively, with 17 bases between them. The CDR3 sequence is 15 residues long. CDR1 and CDR2 from the germline V gene are SGHNT and YENEEA. The CDR3 DNA is TGTGCCAGCAGCCTCGATTGGGGGCTCGGAGAGACCCAGTACTTC. Translation: CASSLDWGLGETQYF.